This record concerns one T cell receptor beta chain sequence. At one of its ends the junction is not consistent with the germline gene, which may arise from a read error. This sample was taken from a study of regulatory T cells in long-lasting Graves disease. Study summary: Antithyroid drugs had been given to newly diagnosed Graves' patients for under 3 months.

CDR1 is SNHLY and CDR2 is FYNNEI in the germline V gene. The CDR3 sequence is 15 residues long. Library construction for TCR beta used iRepertoire HTBI primers and Arm-PCR of CDR3 regions. TCRdb ran MiXCR on the multiplex PCR reads and lists one entry per CDR3 protein. The sample carries approximately 400,000 distinct CDR3 sequences, roughly 15% recorded once. Described time point: newly diagnosed GD, antithyroid drugs for less than 3 months. Generation of the TCR library employed RNA extracted from PBMCs. The sequence was obtained from a female donor with Graves disease. The chain joins TRBV2 to TRBJ2-2; the D gene is possibly TRBD1 (6 bases). The material was peripheral blood mononuclear cells (PBMCs), obtained at new diagnosis, from a patient treated with antithyroid drugs. Written as DNA, the CDR3 is TGTGCCAGCAGTCCGAAGAGGGGGATCACCGGGGATCTGTTTTTT. Its translation is CASSPKRGITGDLFF.